This TCR beta chain was identified during a study of CD8+CD57+ T cells in acquired aplastic anemia. CDR1 is SGHTA, CDR2 FQGTGA, per germline. The V and J ends lost 3 bases and 3 bases respectively, with 8 bases between them. CDR3 length: 13 amino acids. Both TCR beta VDJ combination and CDR3 sequence profiling were carried out. Genomic DNA was the template for this profiling. TCRdb recomputed calls from the reads with MiXCR, one row per CDR3 protein. The sample lists 210,000 or so distinct CDR3 sequences; roughly 53% were seen once. In this sample, this clonotype turned up once. Patients included in sequencing had previously demonstrated CD8+CD57+ cell expansion by flow cytometry.

The gene calls are TRBV7-3 and TRBJ1-1, with unresolved D. Source material: sorted CD4+, CD8+, or CD8+CD57+ T cells (not recorded which) from PBMCs. This clonotype was obtained from a human donor with aplastic anemia. CDR3 protein: CASSFQPDTEAFF. As DNA, the CDR3 is TGTGCCAGCAGCTTCCAGCCTGACACTGAAGCTTTCTTT.